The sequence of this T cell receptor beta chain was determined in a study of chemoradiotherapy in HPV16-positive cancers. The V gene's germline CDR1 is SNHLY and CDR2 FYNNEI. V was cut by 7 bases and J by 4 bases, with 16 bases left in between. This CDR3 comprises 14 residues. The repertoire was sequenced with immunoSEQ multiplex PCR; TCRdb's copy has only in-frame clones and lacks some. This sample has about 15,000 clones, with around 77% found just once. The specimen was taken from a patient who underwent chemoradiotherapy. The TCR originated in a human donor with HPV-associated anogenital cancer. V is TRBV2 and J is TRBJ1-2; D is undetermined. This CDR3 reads CASKLPSSGYGYTF. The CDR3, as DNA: TGTGCCAGCAAGTTACCCTCAAGTGGCTATGGCTACACCTTC.